This T cell receptor (beta chain) originates from a study of PD-L1 blockade in urothelial cancer. Libraries were prepared by immunoSEQ multiplex PCR; TCRdb keeps only in-frame clonotypes and omits some of them. The data show approximately 120,000 clones, with around 88% seen just once and roughly 2.4% held by the top ten. The CDR3 is 14 amino acids. Germline lookup yields CDR1 KGHSH and CDR2 LQKENI. The trim removed 3 bases at V and 4 bases at J, leaving 3 bases unmatched. Time point here: peripheral blood 6 weeks after treatment start. The origin of this receptor is a man aged 50 to 59 with urothelial cancer. The J gene is TRBJ2-5, the V gene TRBV18; 9 bases are shared with TRBD1. The source was PBMCs, collected around atezolizumab (anti-PD-L1) treatment. The CDR3 nucleotides read TGTGCCAGCTCACCGGGACAGGGAGCAGAGACCCAGTACTTC. Translated, it gives CASSPGQGAETQYF.